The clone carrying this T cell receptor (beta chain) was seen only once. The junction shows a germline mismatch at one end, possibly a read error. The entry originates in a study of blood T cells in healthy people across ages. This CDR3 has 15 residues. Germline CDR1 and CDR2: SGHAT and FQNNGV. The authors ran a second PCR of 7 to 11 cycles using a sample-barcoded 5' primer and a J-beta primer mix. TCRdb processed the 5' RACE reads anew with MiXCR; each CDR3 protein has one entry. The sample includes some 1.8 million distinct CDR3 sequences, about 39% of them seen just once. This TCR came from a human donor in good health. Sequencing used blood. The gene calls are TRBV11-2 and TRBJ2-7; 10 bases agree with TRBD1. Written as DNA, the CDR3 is TGTGCCGGCAGCTTAACGGGACAGGGGTTCTACGAGCAGTACTTC. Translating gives CAGSLTGQGFYEQYF.